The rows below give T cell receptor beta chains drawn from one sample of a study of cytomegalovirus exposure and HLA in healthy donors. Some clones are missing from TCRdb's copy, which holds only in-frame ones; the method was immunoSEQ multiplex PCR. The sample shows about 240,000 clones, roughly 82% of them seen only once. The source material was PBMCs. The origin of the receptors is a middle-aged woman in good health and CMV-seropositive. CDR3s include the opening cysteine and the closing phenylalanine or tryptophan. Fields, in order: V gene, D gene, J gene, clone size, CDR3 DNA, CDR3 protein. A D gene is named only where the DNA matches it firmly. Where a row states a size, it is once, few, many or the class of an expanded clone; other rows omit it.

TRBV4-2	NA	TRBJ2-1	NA	TGTGCCAGCAGCCAAGAAGGGGCCGCGTCGAATGAGCAGTTCTTC	CASSQEGAASNEQFF
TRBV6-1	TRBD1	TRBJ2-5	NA	TGTGCCAGCTGCGGACAGGGGGCGGGAGAGACCCAGTACTTC	CASCGQGAGETQYF
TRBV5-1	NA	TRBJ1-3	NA	TGCGCCAGCAGCTCGGAGGGAGGCTCTGGAAACACCATATATTTT	CASSSEGGSGNTIYF
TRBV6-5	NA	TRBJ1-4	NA	TGTGCCAGCAGTTACTCGTTCACGGGGGCTAATGAAAAACTGTTTTTT	CASSYSFTGANEKLFF
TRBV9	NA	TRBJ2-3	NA	TGTGCCAGCAGCCCCCGCGGCGGGGCCAATGCAGATACGCAGTATTTT	CASSPRGGANADTQYF
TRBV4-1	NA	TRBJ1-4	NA	TGCGCCAGCAGCCCCCCGCCTCTGAGAGAAAAACTGTTTTTT	CASSPPPLREKLFF
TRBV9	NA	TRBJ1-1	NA	TGTGCCAGCAGCGTAGGGCCGGGGAACACTGAAGCTTTCTTT	CASSVGPGNTEAFF
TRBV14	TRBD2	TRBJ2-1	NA	TGTGCCAGCAGCCTTAGCGGGAGGGCCTCCTACAATGAGCAGTTCTTC	CASSLSGRASYNEQFF
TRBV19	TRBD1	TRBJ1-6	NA	TGTGCCAGTAGTCTAGGGACAGGGGCAGTCACGAGTTCACCCCTCCACTTT	CASSLGTGAVTSSPLHF
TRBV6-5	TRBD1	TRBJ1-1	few	TGTGCCAGCAGCCCCCGGACAGGGTCAGGCACTGAAGCTTTCTTT	CASSPRTGSGTEAFF
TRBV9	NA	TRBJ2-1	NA	TGTGCCAGCAGCGTAGGCGACAGGTACAATGAGCAGTTCTTC	CASSVGDRYNEQFF
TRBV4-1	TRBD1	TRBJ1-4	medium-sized	TGCGCCAGCAGCCAGATGGGACAGGGGCGGGAAAAACTGTTTTTT	CASSQMGQGREKLFF
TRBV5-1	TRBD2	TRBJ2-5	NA	TGCGCCAGCAGCTTATCGGGGGGAGAGACCCAGTACTTC	CASSLSGGETQYF
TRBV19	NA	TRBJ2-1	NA	TGTGCCAGTAGTATTTTAAACAGTCCCTACAATGAGCAGTTCTTC	CASSILNSPYNEQFF
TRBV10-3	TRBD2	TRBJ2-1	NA	TGTGCCATCACCCTTAGCGGGCGGGGTGAGCAGTTCTTC	CAITLSGRGEQFF
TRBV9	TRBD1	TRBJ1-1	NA	TGTGCCAGCAGCGTAGGCAGGGGGCTGGACACTGAAGCTTTCTTT	CASSVGRGLDTEAFF
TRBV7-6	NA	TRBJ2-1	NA	TGTGCCAGCAGCTTAGCCTCGGACTACCACAATGAGCAGTTCTTC	CASSLASDYHNEQFF
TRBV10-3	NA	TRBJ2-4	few	TGTGCCATCCTAGGGGACTCAAACATTCAGTACTTC	CAILGDSNIQYF
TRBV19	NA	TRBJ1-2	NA	TGTGCCAGTAGTATTGACAGGAACTATGGCTACACCTTC	CASSIDRNYGYTF
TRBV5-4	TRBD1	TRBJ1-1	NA	TGTGCCAGCAGCGTACAGGGGAGGAACACTGAAGCTTTCTTT	CASSVQGRNTEAFF
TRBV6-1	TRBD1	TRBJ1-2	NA	TGTGCCAGCAGTGAAAGGGACAGCTCGAGACCCTATGGCTACACCTTC	CASSERDSSRPYGYTF
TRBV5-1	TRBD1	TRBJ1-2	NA	TGCGCCAGCAGCCCGGGACAGAACTATGGCTACACCTTC	CASSPGQNYGYTF
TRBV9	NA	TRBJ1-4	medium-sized	TGTGCCAGCAGCCCACAGAAAACTAATGAAAAACTGTTTTTT	CASSPQKTNEKLFF
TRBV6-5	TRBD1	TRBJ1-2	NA	TGTGCCAGCAGTTGGGGACAGGGTTATGGCTACACCTTC	CASSWGQGYGYTF
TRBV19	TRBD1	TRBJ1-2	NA	TGTGCCAGTAATCCGGACAGGGACAACTATGGCTACACCTTC	CASNPDRDNYGYTF
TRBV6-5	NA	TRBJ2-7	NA	TGTGCCAGCAGTTACAGGGGTAATAGGGGCTACGAGCAGTACTTC	CASSYRGNRGYEQYF
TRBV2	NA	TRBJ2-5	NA	TGTGCCAGCAGGTTGACAGGCCTGGAGACCCAGTACTTC	CASRLTGLETQYF
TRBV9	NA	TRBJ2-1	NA	TGTGCCAGCAGCGTAGTATCAGGGGCCGATCAGTTCTTC	CASSVVSGADQFF
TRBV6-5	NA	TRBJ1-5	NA	TGTGCCAGCAGTGCCCTAGGGGGAGTCCCGCCCCAGCATTTT	CASSALGGVPPQHF
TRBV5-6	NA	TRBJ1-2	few	TGTGCCAGCGCCAGGGACTATGGCTACACCTTC	CASARDYGYTF
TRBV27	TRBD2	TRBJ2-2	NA	TGTGCCAGCTCAGCGGGAATGGGCGGGGAGCTGTTTTTT	CASSAGMGGELFF
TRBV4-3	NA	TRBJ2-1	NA	TGCGCCAGCAGCCAAGATACCGGCTACAATGAGCAGTTCTTC	CASSQDTGYNEQFF
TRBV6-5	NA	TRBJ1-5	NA	TGTGCCAGCAGTGGAAACCGACAGAGCAATCAGCCCCAGCATTTT	CASSGNRQSNQPQHF
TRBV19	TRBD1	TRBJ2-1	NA	TGTGCCAGTTCCACGACAGGGATAACCTACAATGAGCAGTTCTTC	CASSTTGITYNEQFF
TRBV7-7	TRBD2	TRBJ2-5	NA	TGTGCTAGCAGCTCTTCTGGAGCGGGGGAGCAGTACTTC	CASSSSGAGEQYF
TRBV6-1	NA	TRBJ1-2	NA	TGTGCCAGCAGTTCCCCGACAGGTGGCTACACCTTC	CASSSPTGGYTF
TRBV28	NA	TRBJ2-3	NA	TGTGCCAGCAGGAGGGAGGCGGATACGCAGTATTTT	CASRREADTQYF
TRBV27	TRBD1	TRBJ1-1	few	TGTGCCAGCAGTTTATTGGGGGACAGGGTTAACACTGAAGCTTTCTTT	CASSLLGDRVNTEAFF
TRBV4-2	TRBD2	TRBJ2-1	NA	TGTGCCAGCAGCCAAGTATTGCGACTAGCCCGCTACAATGAGCAGTTCTTC	CASSQVLRLARYNEQFF
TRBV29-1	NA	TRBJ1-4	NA	TGCAGCGTGAAGTTTACTCCCGCTAATGAAAAACTGTTTTTT	CSVKFTPANEKLFF
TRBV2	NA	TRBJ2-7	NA	TGTGCCAGCACAGGGACTTCCTACGACGAGCAGTACTTC	CASTGTSYDEQYF
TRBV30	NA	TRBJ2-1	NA	TGTGCCTGGAACGCCGAGAACTCCTACAATGAGCAGTTCTTC	CAWNAENSYNEQFF
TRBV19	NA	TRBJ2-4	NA	TGTGCCAGTAGCCAACCGGACAGCAATCAGGCCAAAAACATTCAGTACTTC	CASSQPDSNQAKNIQYF
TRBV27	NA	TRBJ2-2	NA	TGTGCCAGCAGTTTATTAATTCTGTCTGGGGAGCTGTTTTTT	CASSLLILSGELFF
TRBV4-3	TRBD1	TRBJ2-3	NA	TGCGCCAGCAGCCAAGAGGGGGACAGGGAGGGACCAGATACGCAGTATTTT	CASSQEGDREGPDTQYF
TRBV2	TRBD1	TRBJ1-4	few	TGTGCCAGCATCCTAGGGACAGCTGGGGAAAAACTGTTTTTT	CASILGTAGEKLFF
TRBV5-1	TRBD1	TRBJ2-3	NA	TGCGCCAGCAGCTCCGGGACAGACCTTAGCACAGATACGCAGTATTTT	CASSSGTDLSTDTQYF
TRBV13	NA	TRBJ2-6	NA	TGTGCCAGCAGCTTAGAGACAGCCAAAATCTCTGGGGCCAACGTCCTGACTTTC	CASSLETAKISGANVLTF
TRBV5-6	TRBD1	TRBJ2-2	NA	TGTGCCAGCAGCTTGTTCACAGGGGGTCACACCGGGGAGCTGTTTTTT	CASSLFTGGHTGELFF
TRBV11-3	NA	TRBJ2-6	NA	TGTGCCAGCAGAAACAGGGTCTCTGGGGCCAACGTCCTGACTTTC	CASRNRVSGANVLTF
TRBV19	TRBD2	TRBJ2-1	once	TGTGCCACCAAAGAGCGGGGGGGCGTCAATGAGCAGTTCTTC	CATKERGGVNEQFF
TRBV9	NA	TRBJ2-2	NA	TGTGCCAGCAGCGTAGGACAGACCGGGGAGCTGTTTTTT	CASSVGQTGELFF
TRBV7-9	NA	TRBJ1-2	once	TGTGCCAGCAGCTTAGCGGACAGCGCCTATGGCTACACCTTC	CASSLADSAYGYTF
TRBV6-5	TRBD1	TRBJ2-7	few	TGTGCCAGCAGTCAGGGGGATCTCTACGAGCAGTACTTC	CASSQGDLYEQYF